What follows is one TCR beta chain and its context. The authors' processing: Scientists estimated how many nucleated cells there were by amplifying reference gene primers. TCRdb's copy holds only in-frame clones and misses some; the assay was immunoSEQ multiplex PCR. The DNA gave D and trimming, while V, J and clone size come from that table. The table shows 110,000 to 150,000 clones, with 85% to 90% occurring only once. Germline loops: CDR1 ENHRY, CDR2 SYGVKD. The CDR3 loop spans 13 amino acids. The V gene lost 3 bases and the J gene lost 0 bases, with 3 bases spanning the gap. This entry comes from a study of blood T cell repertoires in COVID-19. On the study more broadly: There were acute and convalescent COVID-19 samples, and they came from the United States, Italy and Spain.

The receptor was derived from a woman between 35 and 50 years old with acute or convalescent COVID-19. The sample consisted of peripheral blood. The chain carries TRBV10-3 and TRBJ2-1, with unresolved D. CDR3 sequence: CAISDSSYNEQFF. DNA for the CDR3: TGTGCCATCAGTGACTCCTCCTACAATGAGCAGTTCTTC.